The entry that follows covers one TCR beta chain sequence. Its antigen is currently unknown. This entry comes from a study of T cells in Graves' hyperthyroidism and ophthalmopathy. Stable hyperthyroidism: no ophthalmopathy progression over 18 months of follow-up. Study observations and caveats: With a median lead of about six months before onset, the model predicted ophthalmopathy. The majority of expanded thyroid clonotypes above 0.001 also appeared in blood.

CDR3 length equals 14 residues. Germline V lookup: CDR1 SQVTM, CDR2 ANQGSEA. Trimming shortened V by 4 bases and J by 5 bases, and 15 bases separated the two germline ends. The source material, RNA transcripts, was used to amplify TCR beta CDR3 regions. Researchers ran a first-round RT-PCR on the TCR CDR3 using the HTBI primer set. From the multiplex PCR reads, TCRdb called clonotypes with MiXCR, one entry per CDR3 protein. This table has approximately 420,000 distinct CDR3 sequences, approximately 15% appearing once. The receptor was isolated from a woman aged 30 to 39 with Graves' hyperthyroidism. Sequenced input: blood. J is TRBJ2-1 and V is TRBV29-1; D gene uncertain. CDR3 in DNA: TGCAGCGTTGGGTCAAGGAATTCAAACAATGAGCAGTTCTTC. This gives the protein CSVGSRNSNNEQFF.